One and the same sample provided the 26 T cell receptor beta chains below, sequenced in a study of breast tumors, draining lymph nodes, adjacent tissues. TCRdb passed the multiplex PCR reads through MiXCR, listing each CDR3 protein once. The data show roughly 80,000 distinct CDR3 sequences, with about 21% seen just once and about 2.2% held by the top ten. Axillary draining lymph nodes of breast cancer patients supplied the node samples. Specimen: axillary lymph node tissue. These receptors came from a female donor with breast cancer. Some clones in this sample may be carry-over from other donors' samples.

This clonotype was seen repeatedly, ten times or more. The chain employs TRBV7-2 and TRBJ2-1; perhaps D is TRBD1 or TRBD2 (5 bases each). The V and J ends lost 1 base and 10 bases respectively, with 14 bases between them. Germline CDR1 is SGHTA and CDR2 is FQGNSA. The length of the CDR3 is 14 residues. CDR3 sequence: CASSLVRGRGEQFF. CDR3 bases: TGTGCCAGCAGCTTAGTAAGGGGACGGGGCGAGCAGTTCTTC.

This clonotype turned up a few times. The rearrangement joins TRBV3-2 to TRBJ1-3. TRBV3-2 is an annotated pseudogene. CDR3 length: 17 amino acids. CDR3 residues: CASSQGPQGEGGNTIYF. CDR3 in DNA: TGTGCCAGCAGCCAGGGACCCCAGGGGGAGGGTGGAAACACCATATATTTT.

There are many counts of this clonotype. CDR3 coding DNA: TGCGCCAGCAGCCAACTAGCGGCCACCTACGAGCAGTACTTC. Translation: CASSQLAATYEQYF. The rearrangement links TRBV4-1 to TRBJ2-7; the match to TRBD2 covers 7 bases. The V and J ends lost 2 bases and 2 bases, in that order; junction bases with no gene match: 3. CDR1 is MGHRA, CDR2 YSYEKL, per germline. CDR3 size: 14 residues.

This clonotype was counted only a few times. A much larger clone differs from this one at a single base, so this may be a read error. CDR3 protein: CASSLAGSGTGSYEQYF. The DNA for the CDR3 is TGTGCCAGCAGCTTAGCGGGTTCGGGGACGGGGTCCTACGAGCAGTACTTC. The chain couples TRBV11-2 to TRBJ2-7; tentatively, D is TRBD1 or TRBD2 (5 bases each). Trimming removed 1 base at V and 1 base at J, with 17 bases between. The CDR3 consists of 17 residues. CDR1 is SGHAT and CDR2 is FQNNGV in the germline V gene.

This clonotype has a count of ten or more. The gene calls are TRBV20-1 and TRBJ2-7; possibly TRBD1 for D (6 bases). CDR1 and CDR2 from the germline V gene are DFQATT and SNEGSKA (reference sequence). V lost 6 bases, J lost 1 base, and 16 bases lay in between. CDR3 length: 14 amino acids. The CDR3 is CSAPWGQGSYEQYF. The CDR3 DNA reads as TGCAGTGCCCCGTGGGGACAAGGGTCCTACGAGCAGTACTTC.

As to this clonotype: A much more abundant neighbour one base away suggests this may be a read error. The V gene is TRBV28, the J gene TRBJ2-7; the D gene is possibly TRBD1 (6 bases). This CDR3 spans 13 amino acids. Germline CDR1 MDHEN, CDR2 SYDVKM. The CDR3, as DNA: TGTGCCGGCAGAAGGGACACCTCCTACGAGCAGTACTTC. Its protein is CAGRRDTSYEQYF.

This clonotype has ten or more counts. The chain links TRBV10-2 to TRBJ2-1; 8 bases line up with TRBD1. After removal of 5 bases from V and 7 bases from J, the junction contained 16 bases not matched to a gene. Germline CDR1 WSHSY, CDR2 SAAADI. This CDR3 has 17 amino acids. CDR3 coding DNA: TGCGCCAGCAGTCGTTACCCTTCAGGGGGCGCGGGAAATGAGCAGTTCTTC. It specifies CASSRYPSGGAGNEQFF.

With regard to this clonotype: This may be a read error, as it is one base from a much larger clone. J is TRBJ2-1 and V is TRBV4-3; 7 bases fit TRBD1. The CDR3 sequence is 15 residues long. CDR1 and CDR2 from the germline V gene are LGHNA and YSLEER. As DNA, the CDR3 is TGCGCCAGCAGCCAAGGGACAGGCTCCTACAATGAGCAGTCCTTC. It translates to CASSQGTGSYNEQSF.

Many counts were recorded for this clonotype. This rearrangement joins TRBV9 to TRBJ2-3; D not resolved. Trimming removed 4 bases from V and 4 bases from J, with 10 bases in between. Germline CDR1 and CDR2: SGDLS and YYNGEE. There are 13 residues in the CDR3. CDR3 sequence: CASSWTESDTQYF. CDR3 nucleotide sequence: TGTGCCAGCAGCTGGACGGAGTCAGATACGCAGTATTTT.

The gene calls are TRBV19 and TRBJ1-4; no clear D gene. Germline loops: CDR1 LNHDA, CDR2 SQIVND (reference sequence). Trimming shortened V by 3 bases and J by 3 bases, and 14 bases separated the two germline ends. This CDR3 region has 16 residues. CDR3 sequence reads: CASSMDETVSNEKLFF. CDR3 coding DNA: TGTGCCAGTAGTATGGATGAGACGGTTTCTAATGAAAAACTGTTTTTT.

The rearrangement joins TRBV27 to TRBJ2-5; D unclear. The germline V and J ends were trimmed by 4 bases and 5 bases, with 11 bases remaining between them. The CDR3 contains 13 residues. Per germline, CDR1 MNHEY and CDR2 SMNVEV (reference sequence). This chain's CDR3 is CASSWGPVETQYF. CDR3 bases: TGTGCCAGCAGTTGGGGTCCGGTGGAGACCCAGTACTTC.

The table lists this clonotype with many counts. The chain joins TRBV20-1 to TRBJ1-5, with 8 bases aligning to TRBD1. The CDR3 contains 14 residues. Germline V gene lookup returns CDR1 DFQATT and CDR2 SNEGSKA (reference sequence). The trim removed 3 bases at V and 9 bases at J, leaving 10 bases unmatched. The chain's CDR3 is CSASDRGMAWPQHF. CDR3 in DNA: TGCAGTGCTAGCGACAGGGGAATGGCTTGGCCCCAGCATTTT.

This clonotype has a count of ten or more. J is TRBJ2-1 and V is TRBV5-1; no reliable D call. The germline V gene encodes CDR1 SGHRS and CDR2 YFSETQ. V was pared by 4 bases and J by 4 bases, with 9 bases between. The CDR3 has 13 amino acids. CDR3 nucleotides: TGCGCCAGCAGCAGGGCGGCTTACAATGAGCAGTTCTTC. Translated, it gives CASSRAAYNEQFF.

This clonotype was counted ten times or more. The chain carries TRBV5-4 and TRBJ2-3; D gene unclear. Per the germline V gene, CDR1 is SGHNT and CDR2 is YYREEE (reference sequence). V shed 1 base and J shed 4 bases, with 4 bases lying between them. The CDR3 totals 12 residues. CDR3 sequence (DNA): TGTGCCAGCAGCTTGCCAGCAGATACGCAGTATTTT. It translates to CASSLPADTQYF.

Ten or more counts support this clonotype. V gene TRBV11-2 combines with J gene TRBJ2-3, with 9 positions matching TRBD2. J gave up 3 bases and V 4 bases, and 17 bases lay outside the gene matches. Germline V gene lookup returns CDR1 SGHAT and CDR2 FQNNGV. The CDR3 spans 19 residues. CDR3 sequence: CASSSGGLAGPLGTDTQYF. DNA of the CDR3: TGTGCCAGCAGCTCCGGGGGCCTAGCGGGACCTCTGGGAACAGATACGCAGTATTTT.

V and J are TRBV3-1 and TRBJ2-4; D is possibly TRBD2 (5 bases). V dropped 3 bases and J dropped 6 bases, with 15 bases sitting between them. The CDR3 runs 15 residues. Germline loops: CDR1 LGHDT, CDR2 YNNKEL (reference sequence). CDR3 sequence reads: CASSQDLGWVNIQYF. The CDR3 DNA reads TGTGCCAGCAGCCAGGACTTGGGGTGGGTAAACATTCAGTACTTC.

Notes on this clonotype: This may be a read error, as it is one base from a much larger clone. The chain couples TRBV6-4 to TRBJ2-1, with D maybe TRBD1 (5 bases). From germline, CDR1 is MRHNA and CDR2 SNTAGT. The CDR3 is made up of 12 amino acids. V was shortened by 9 bases and J by 9 bases, with 15 bases between the two germline ends. CDR3 sequence: CARTPGYGEQFF. Here the CDR3 DNA reads TGTGCCAGAACCCCAGGGTATGGTGAGCAGTTCTTC.

This rearrangement joins TRBV28 to TRBJ1-2; D perhaps matches TRBD1 (5 bases). Germline loops: CDR1 MDHEN, CDR2 SYDVKM. The V end lost 7 bases, the J end lost 4 bases, and 16 bases lay between the germline ends. The CDR3 is 14 amino acids. CDR3 protein: CASTLTGRLYGYTF. The CDR3 bases are TGTGCCAGCACCCTCACAGGCAGGCTCTATGGCTACACCTTC.

This clonotype showed up many times. The chain links TRBV7-9 to TRBJ2-7; D is unresolved. With 5 bases removed from V and 3 bases from J, the gap between germline ends came to 8 bases. The CDR3 contains 12 residues. Germline V gene data show CDR1 as SEHNR and CDR2 as FQNEAQ (reference sequence). CDR3 bases: TGTGCCAGCAGCCCAGACGGCTACGAGCAGTACTTC. Amino acid sequence: CASSPDGYEQYF.

A word on this clonotype: A much larger clone is a single base away; this may be a read error. The chain employs TRBV6-6 and TRBJ2-5; 9 bases agree with TRBD2. Germline trimming cut 4 bases from V and 7 bases from J; bases unmatched to any gene: 13. The CDR3 is 16 amino acids. Germline V gene lookup returns CDR1 MNHNY and CDR2 SVGAGI (reference sequence). In DNA form, the CDR3 reads TGTGCCAGCAGTTTGGCGGGAGGGTCCGCGAGGGCGACCCAGTACTTC. Residues: CASSLAGGSARATQYF.

There are many counts of this clonotype. This sequence joins TRBV3-1 and TRBJ2-2; D is ambiguous. The CDR3 is 12 residues long. Germline CDR1 reads LGHDT; CDR2 reads YNNKEL (reference sequence). V lost 0 bases, J lost 9 bases, and 5 bases lay in between. The CDR3, as DNA: TGTGCCAGCAGCCAAGACTACAGGGAGCTGTTTTTT. It encodes CASSQDYRELFF.

This clonotype appeared many times. The J gene is TRBJ2-2, the V gene TRBV7-9, with 8 nucleotides matching TRBD2. V shed 5 bases and J 4 bases; nucleotides not matched to a gene: 18. Per the germline V gene, CDR1 is SEHNR and CDR2 is FQNEAQ (reference sequence). The CDR3 consists of 19 residues. CDR3 loop: CASSPQGTRGWKSTGELFF. CDR3 coding DNA: TGTGCCAGCAGCCCCCAGGGGACTAGAGGGTGGAAGAGCACCGGGGAGCTGTTTTTT.

This clonotype was observed a handful of times. One end of the junction fails to match germline, which may point to a read error. The chain links TRBV6-1 to TRBJ2-7; possibly TRBD1 or TRBD2 for D (5 bases each). This CDR3 comprises 15 residues. CDR1 and CDR2 from the germline V gene are MNHNS and SASEGT. The CDR3 loop reads CASREGPGSYYEQYF. In DNA, the CDR3 is TGTGCCAGCAGAGAAGGCCCAGGGAGTTACTACGAGCAGTACTTC.

This clonotype showed up just a few times. The chain employs TRBV28 and TRBJ1-3, with D unclear. The germline V gene encodes CDR1 MDHEN and CDR2 SYDVKM. Trimming cost V 5 bases and J 5 bases, with 10 bases left between them. The CDR3 is made up of 13 amino acids. The CDR3 loop is CASSKEERNTIYF. The DNA of the CDR3 is TGTGCCAGCAGTAAAGAGGAGCGAAACACCATATATTTT.

This clonotype has ten or more counts. The chain joins TRBV20-1 to TRBJ1-6; the D gene is possibly TRBD1 (6 bases). This CDR3 contains 16 residues. V was clipped by 0 bases and J by 6 bases, with 15 bases between them. Per the germline V gene, CDR1 is DFQATT and CDR2 is SNEGSKA (reference sequence). CDR3 coding DNA: TGCAGTGCTAGAGATTCGAGGGGGGGGGGTAATTCACCCCTCCACTTT. Its protein is CSARDSRGGGNSPLHF.

Many counts were recorded for this clonotype. The chain has TRBV12-3 or TRBV12-4 and TRBJ1-6; D is perhaps TRBD1 (6 bases). The V and J ends lost 4 bases and 8 bases respectively, with 15 bases between them. This CDR3 region has 15 residues. This CDR3 reads CASSSGGATHSPLHF. The CDR3, as DNA: TGTGCCAGCAGTTCCGGGGGGGCTACCCATTCACCCCTCCACTTT.